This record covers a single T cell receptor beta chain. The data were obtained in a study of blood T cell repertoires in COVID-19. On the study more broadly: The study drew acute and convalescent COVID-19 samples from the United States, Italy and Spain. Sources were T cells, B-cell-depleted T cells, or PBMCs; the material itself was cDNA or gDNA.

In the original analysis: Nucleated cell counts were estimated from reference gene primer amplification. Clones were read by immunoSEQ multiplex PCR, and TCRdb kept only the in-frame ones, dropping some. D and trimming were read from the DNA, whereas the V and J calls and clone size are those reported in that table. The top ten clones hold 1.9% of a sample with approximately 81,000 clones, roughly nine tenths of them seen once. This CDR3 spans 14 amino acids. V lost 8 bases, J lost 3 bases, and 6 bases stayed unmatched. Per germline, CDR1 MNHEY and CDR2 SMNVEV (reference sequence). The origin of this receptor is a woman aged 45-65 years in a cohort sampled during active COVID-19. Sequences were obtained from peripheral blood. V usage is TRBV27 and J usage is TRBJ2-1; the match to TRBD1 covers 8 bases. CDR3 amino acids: CASHPTGGYNEQFF. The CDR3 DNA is TGTGCCAGCCATCCAACAGGGGGCTACAATGAGCAGTTCTTC.